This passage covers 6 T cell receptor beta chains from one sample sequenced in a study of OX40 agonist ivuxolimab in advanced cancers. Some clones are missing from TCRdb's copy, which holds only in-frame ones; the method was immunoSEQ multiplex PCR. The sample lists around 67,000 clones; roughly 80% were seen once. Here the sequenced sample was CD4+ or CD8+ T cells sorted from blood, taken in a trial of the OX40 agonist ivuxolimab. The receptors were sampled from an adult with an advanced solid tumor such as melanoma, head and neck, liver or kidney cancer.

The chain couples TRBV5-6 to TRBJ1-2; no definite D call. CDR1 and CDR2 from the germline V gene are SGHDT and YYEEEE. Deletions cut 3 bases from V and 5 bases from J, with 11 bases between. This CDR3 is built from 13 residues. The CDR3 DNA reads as TGTGCCAGCAGCTCAAAGGCGGTTTATGGCTACACCTTC. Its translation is CASSSKAVYGYTF.

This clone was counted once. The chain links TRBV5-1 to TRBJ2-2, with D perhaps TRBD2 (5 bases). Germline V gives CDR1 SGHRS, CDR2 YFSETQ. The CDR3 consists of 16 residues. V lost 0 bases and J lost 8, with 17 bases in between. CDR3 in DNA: TGCGCCAGCAGCTTGGATACGGGAACCCCGCGAGGGGAGCTGTTTTTT. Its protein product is CASSLDTGTPRGELFF.

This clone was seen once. For the CDR3, the DNA is TGTGCCAGCAGCTTGCTAGCGGGAGGGTACCAAGAGACCCAGTACTTC. Translation gives CASSLLAGGYQETQYF. The genes are TRBV5-4 and TRBJ2-5, with 12 bases fitting TRBD2. Germline lookup yields CDR1 SGHNT and CDR2 YYREEE (reference sequence). V shed 1 base, J shed 0 bases, and the junction held 1 base outside the gene matches. This CDR3 is 16 amino acids long.

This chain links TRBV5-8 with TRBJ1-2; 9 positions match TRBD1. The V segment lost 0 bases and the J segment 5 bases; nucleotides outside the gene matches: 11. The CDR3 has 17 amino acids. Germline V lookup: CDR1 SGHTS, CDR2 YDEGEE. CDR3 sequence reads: CASSLASVTGGKYGYTF. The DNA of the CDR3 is TGTGCCAGCAGCTTGGCCTCCGTCACAGGGGGCAAGTATGGCTACACCTTC.

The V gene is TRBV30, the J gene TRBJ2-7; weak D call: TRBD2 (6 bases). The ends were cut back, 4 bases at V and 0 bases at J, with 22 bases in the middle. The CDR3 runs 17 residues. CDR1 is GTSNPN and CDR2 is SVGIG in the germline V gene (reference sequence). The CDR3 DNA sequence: TGTGCCTGGAAACCAACCTGGAGGGCGCGCGACTCCTACGAGCAGTACTTC. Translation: CAWKPTWRARDSYEQYF.

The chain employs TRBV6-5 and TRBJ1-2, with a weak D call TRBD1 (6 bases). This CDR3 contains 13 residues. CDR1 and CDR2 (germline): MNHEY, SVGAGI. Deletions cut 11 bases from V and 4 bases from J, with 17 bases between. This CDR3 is CACWLGAGYGYTF. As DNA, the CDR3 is TGTGCCTGCTGGTTGGGGGCCGGCTATGGCTACACCTTC.